This is a list of T cell receptor beta chains from one sample in a study of regulatory T cells in long-lasting Graves disease. One entry per CDR3 protein results from TCRdb running MiXCR on the multiplex PCR reads. The sample lists fewer than 400,000 distinct CDR3 sequences, 15% to 20% occurring once. The material was peripheral blood mononuclear cells (PBMCs), obtained at new diagnosis, from a patient treated with antithyroid drugs. Receptor source: a female donor with Graves disease. Each CDR3 is given with its conserved first and last residue. The order of the fields is V gene, D gene, clone size, J gene, CDR3 DNA, CDR3 protein. D genes are given only for firm matches. Where a row states a size, it is once, few, many or the class of an expanded clone; other rows omit it.

v_gene: TRBV28
d_gene: -
abundance: many
j_gene: TRBJ1-4
CDR3nt: TGTGCCAGCAGTTTCAGCGGAGCAACTAATGAAAAACTGTTTTTT
CDR3aa: CASSFSGATNEKLFF

v_gene: TRBV9
d_gene: TRBD2
abundance: many
j_gene: TRBJ2-7
CDR3nt: TGTGCCAGCAGCCCCTCGGGGATCGGACTAGCCTACTCCTACGAGCAGTACTTC
CDR3aa: CASSPSGIGLAYSYEQYF

v_gene: TRBV2
d_gene: TRBD1
abundance: -
j_gene: TRBJ2-2
CDR3nt: TGTGCCAGCAGGGGAGACAGGGGCAACACCGGGGAGCTGTTTTTT
CDR3aa: CASRGDRGNTGELFF

v_gene: TRBV19
d_gene: TRBD1
abundance: many
j_gene: TRBJ1-5
CDR3nt: TGTGCCACCACCGACAGGGGGAACTCTAATCAGCCCCAGCATTTT
CDR3aa: CATTDRGNSNQPQHF

v_gene: TRBV12-3/TRBV12-4
d_gene: -
abundance: many
j_gene: TRBJ2-2
CDR3nt: TGTGCCAGCAGTTTAGAGGAGGGAACCGGGGAGCTGTTTTTT
CDR3aa: CASSLEEGTGELFF

v_gene: TRBV4-2
d_gene: -
abundance: -
j_gene: TRBJ1-5
CDR3nt: TGTGCCAGCAGCCAAGTCGCAGGAGAGAGCAATCAGCCCCAGCATTTT
CDR3aa: CASSQVAGESNQPQHF

v_gene: TRBV18
d_gene: -
abundance: few
j_gene: TRBJ2-1
CDR3nt: TGTGCCAGCTCACCTCTACCGGAGTATGGATCCTACAATGAGCAGTTCTTC
CDR3aa: CASSPLPEYGSYNEQFF

v_gene: TRBV20-1
d_gene: -
abundance: many
j_gene: TRBJ2-3
CDR3nt: TGCAGTGCTAGAGTTAGCGGCCAGTACACAGATACGCAGTATTTT
CDR3aa: CSARVSGQYTDTQYF

v_gene: TRBV28
d_gene: -
abundance: -
j_gene: TRBJ2-5
CDR3nt: TGTGCCAGCAGTTTCCGGGGGATTTCCACCCAGTACTTC
CDR3aa: CASSFRGISTQYF

v_gene: TRBV19
d_gene: -
abundance: many
j_gene: TRBJ1-2
CDR3nt: TGTGCCAGTAGTATAGACAGCGAAGGGCCCTATGGCTACACCTTC
CDR3aa: CASSIDSEGPYGYTF

v_gene: TRBV20-1
d_gene: -
abundance: many
j_gene: TRBJ2-1
CDR3nt: TGCAGTGCTAGAGTTGGACGGGGCCCTACGGGGAATGAGCAGTTCTTC
CDR3aa: CSARVGRGPTGNEQFF

v_gene: TRBV10-3
d_gene: -
abundance: many
j_gene: TRBJ1-1
CDR3nt: TGTGCCATCAGTGCGGGGGTGGAGACAGAAGCTTTCTTT
CDR3aa: CAISAGVETEAFF

v_gene: TRBV19
d_gene: -
abundance: -
j_gene: TRBJ1-1
CDR3nt: TGTGCCAGTAGGCGTCCGAAGGCGAACACTGAAGCTTTCTTT
CDR3aa: CASRRPKANTEAFF

v_gene: TRBV30
d_gene: TRBD2
abundance: few
j_gene: TRBJ2-1
CDR3nt: TGTGCCACCAAAGGGGGACTAGCATGGGAAAATGAGCAGTTCTTC
CDR3aa: CATKGGLAWENEQFF

v_gene: TRBV20-1
d_gene: TRBD2
abundance: -
j_gene: TRBJ2-7
CDR3nt: TGCAGTGCTAGAGTGGGGGAGGGGAGATACGAGCAGTACTTC
CDR3aa: CSARVGEGRYEQYF

v_gene: TRBV6-2/TRBV6-3
d_gene: -
abundance: many
j_gene: TRBJ2-2
CDR3nt: TGTGCCAGCAGCTACCGAGGGGGGGGACCTTCGAACACCGGGGAGCTGTTTTTT
CDR3aa: CASSYRGGGPSNTGELFF

v_gene: TRBV25-1
d_gene: TRBD1
abundance: -
j_gene: TRBJ1-2
CDR3nt: TGTGCCAGCAGTGAGTGGCGCTCGACAGGGTTTTTTAATGGCTACACCTTC
CDR3aa: CASSEWRSTGFFNGYTF

v_gene: TRBV5-1
d_gene: TRBD1
abundance: -
j_gene: TRBJ1-6
CDR3nt: TGCGCCAGCAGCTTGGAGACAGGGCCCAATTCACCCCTCCACTTT
CDR3aa: CASSLETGPNSPLHF

v_gene: TRBV12-3/TRBV12-4
d_gene: TRBD2
abundance: -
j_gene: TRBJ2-3
CDR3nt: TGTGCCAGCAGTTTTGAGGGGACTAGCGGGACCGATACGCAGTATTTT
CDR3aa: CASSFEGTSGTDTQYF

v_gene: TRBV5-1
d_gene: -
abundance: few
j_gene: TRBJ2-5
CDR3nt: TGCGCCAGCAGCCCCGCCGAGGATCAAGAGACCCAGTACTTC
CDR3aa: CASSPAEDQETQYF

v_gene: TRBV19
d_gene: TRBD1
abundance: many
j_gene: TRBJ1-5
CDR3nt: TGTGCCAGTGACAACAGGGGAAGGGGCCAGCCCCAGCATTTT
CDR3aa: CASDNRGRGQPQHF

v_gene: TRBV30
d_gene: -
abundance: many
j_gene: TRBJ1-5
CDR3nt: TGTGCCTGGTCAGTTGGGGGGCATCAGCCCCAGCATTTT
CDR3aa: CAWSVGGHQPQHF

v_gene: TRBV3-1
d_gene: TRBD2
abundance: many
j_gene: TRBJ2-5
CDR3nt: TGTGCCAGCAGCCAAGGGACTAGCGGGAGGTTGCGGGAGACCCAGTACTTC
CDR3aa: CASSQGTSGRLRETQYF

v_gene: TRBV28
d_gene: -
abundance: many
j_gene: TRBJ2-7
CDR3nt: TGTGCCAGCAGCCAGACTGGGAGCTCCTACGAGCAGTACTTC
CDR3aa: CASSQTGSSYEQYF

v_gene: TRBV12-3/TRBV12-4
d_gene: -
abundance: many
j_gene: TRBJ1-5
CDR3nt: TGTGCCAGCAGTTTAGGGCCAGGGTATAGCAATCAGCCCCAGCATTTT
CDR3aa: CASSLGPGYSNQPQHF

v_gene: TRBV2
d_gene: TRBD1
abundance: -
j_gene: TRBJ2-1
CDR3nt: TGTGCCAGCGGACAGGGCGAAGGATACAATGAGCAGTTCTTC
CDR3aa: CASGQGEGYNEQFF

v_gene: TRBV30
d_gene: -
abundance: few
j_gene: TRBJ2-7
CDR3nt: TGTGCCTGGAGTGTACTGGGGGGCGCAATCTACGAGCAGTACTTC
CDR3aa: CAWSVLGGAIYEQYF

v_gene: TRBV3-1
d_gene: -
abundance: -
j_gene: TRBJ2-1
CDR3nt: TGTGCCAGCAGCCAAAAGGCGGAGCCTATCGGAGATGAGCAGTTCTTC
CDR3aa: CASSQKAEPIGDEQFF

v_gene: TRBV20-1
d_gene: TRBD1
abundance: -
j_gene: TRBJ1-1
CDR3nt: TGCAGTGCAAGTCAGGGGGTGAACACTGAAGCTTTCTTT
CDR3aa: CSASQGVNTEAFF

v_gene: TRBV10-3
d_gene: -
abundance: -
j_gene: TRBJ1-5
CDR3nt: TGTGCCATCAGTGAACGTCAGGGAGGTCAGCCCCAGCATTTT
CDR3aa: CAISERQGGQPQHF

v_gene: TRBV4-2
d_gene: TRBD2
abundance: -
j_gene: TRBJ2-2
CDR3nt: TGTGCCAGCAGCCAAGAGGCTAGCGGGTTCACCGGGGAGCTGTTTTTT
CDR3aa: CASSQEASGFTGELFF

v_gene: TRBV6-5
d_gene: -
abundance: -
j_gene: TRBJ2-3
CDR3nt: TGTGCCAGCAGTTACTCTAGCGGAACAGATACGCGGTATTTT
CDR3aa: CASSYSSGTDTRYF

v_gene: TRBV18
d_gene: -
abundance: few
j_gene: TRBJ2-7
CDR3nt: TGTGCCAGCTCACCAAGTGAAATATTTTACGAGCAGTACTTC
CDR3aa: CASSPSEIFYEQYF

v_gene: TRBV20-1
d_gene: -
abundance: many
j_gene: TRBJ2-2
CDR3nt: TGCAGTGCTAGGGGGGCGTCCGGGGAGCTGTTTTTT
CDR3aa: CSARGASGELFF

v_gene: TRBV20-1
d_gene: -
abundance: many
j_gene: TRBJ2-5
CDR3nt: TGCAGTGCTGGGCCCCCGCGGGCGGGAGAGACCCAGTACTTC
CDR3aa: CSAGPPRAGETQYF

v_gene: TRBV20-1
d_gene: -
abundance: -
j_gene: TRBJ2-2
CDR3nt: TGCAGTGCCTCCGACATAAACACCGGGGAGCTGTTTTTT
CDR3aa: CSASDINTGELFF

v_gene: TRBV19
d_gene: -
abundance: many
j_gene: TRBJ2-7
CDR3nt: TGTGCCAGTAGCTCGTTCCAGGGCGATACAGGCGAGCAGTACTTC
CDR3aa: CASSSFQGDTGEQYF

v_gene: TRBV9
d_gene: -
abundance: many
j_gene: TRBJ2-5
CDR3nt: TGTGCCAGCAGCGTAGGACCCGACAGGCTGACCGCCCAAGAGACCCAGTACTTC
CDR3aa: CASSVGPDRLTAQETQYF

v_gene: TRBV2
d_gene: TRBD2
abundance: -
j_gene: TRBJ2-3
CDR3nt: TGTGCCAGCAGATGGCGGGAGGGCACAGATACGCAGTATTTT
CDR3aa: CASRWREGTDTQYF

v_gene: TRBV9
d_gene: -
abundance: many
j_gene: TRBJ2-2
CDR3nt: TGTGCCAGCAGCGGCCGAGGGGAATGGAACACCGGGGAGCTGTTTTTT
CDR3aa: CASSGRGEWNTGELFF